This TCR beta chain was recovered during a study of CDR3 diversity in severe acne. Of note for this clonotype: Being one base from a much bigger clone, this may be a read error.

From the PCR reads, TCRdb called clonotypes with MiXCR, one entry per CDR3 protein. This sample has more than 80,000 distinct CDR3 sequences; around 47% occur once, and the top ten carry more than 9%. The sequenced sample was blood. This sequence originates from a male donor with severe acne vulgaris.

CDR3 coding DNA: TGTGCCACCAGTGATCAGGGCTGGGGGCTGAGCTCCTACAATGAGCAGTCCTTC. This sequence encodes CATSDQGWGLSSYNEQSF. The rearrangement links TRBV24-1 to TRBJ2-1, with D perhaps TRBD1 (6 bases). Germline loops: CDR1 KGHDR, CDR2 SFDVKD. This CDR3 is built from 18 residues.